This TCR beta chain was recovered during a study of blood T cell repertoires in COVID-19. Study details: The cDNA or gDNA used as material had been derived from T cells, B-cell-depleted T cells, or PBMCs.

Patients at the Seattle site were enrolled during active infection and followed longitudinally. The repertoire was sequenced with immunoSEQ multiplex PCR; TCRdb's copy has only in-frame clones and lacks some. Of roughly 250,000 clones in the sample, 80% to 95% are singletons; the top ten hold around 0.9%. The V gene end was trimmed by 11 bases and the J gene end by 6 bases; junction bases not matched to a gene: 8. The CDR3 length is 12 residues. In germline, CDR1 is ENHRY, CDR2 SYGVKD. The receptor comes from a man aged 25 to 40 with COVID-19, enrolled during active disease. The chain employs TRBV10-3 and TRBJ1-1, with 8 bases identical to TRBD1. The specimen sequenced was peripheral blood. The DNA for the CDR3 is TGTGCCTCCCACAGGGGGGAGGCTGAAGCTTTCTTT. It encodes CASHRGEAEAFF.